This TCR beta chain was sequenced during a study of cytomegalovirus exposure and HLA in healthy donors. Germline V CDR1 and CDR2: MNHEY, SMNVEV (reference sequence). Trimming cost V 6 bases and J 6 bases; bases outside gene matches: 13. CDR3 length: 17 amino acids. This clone was seen just once. What it recognizes is unknown. PCR involved 60 Vbeta and 13 Jbeta primers. This table comes from immunoSEQ multiplex PCR, and its TCRdb copy is limited to in-frame clones, with some not included. Counted here are about 150,000 clones, roughly 88% occurring once; the ten biggest clones make up about 6.8%. Notes on the study in general: Many donors shared some public TCRs, even though most TCR sequences were rare. Cytomegalovirus status was reportedly diagnosed by the classifier with high specificity and sensitivity. Donors were assumed by presence/absence analyses to have roughly uniform sequencing depth.

This chain uses TRBV27 with TRBJ2-1; 11 bases agree with TRBD1. This TCR was sampled from a man in his fifties or sixties in good health and CMV-seropositive. The sequenced material came from PBMCs. The CDR3 DNA sequence: TGTGCCAGCAGCCGATCCGGGGGACAGGGGGGCGGCAATGAGCAGTTCTTC. Translated, it gives CASSRSGGQGGGNEQFF.